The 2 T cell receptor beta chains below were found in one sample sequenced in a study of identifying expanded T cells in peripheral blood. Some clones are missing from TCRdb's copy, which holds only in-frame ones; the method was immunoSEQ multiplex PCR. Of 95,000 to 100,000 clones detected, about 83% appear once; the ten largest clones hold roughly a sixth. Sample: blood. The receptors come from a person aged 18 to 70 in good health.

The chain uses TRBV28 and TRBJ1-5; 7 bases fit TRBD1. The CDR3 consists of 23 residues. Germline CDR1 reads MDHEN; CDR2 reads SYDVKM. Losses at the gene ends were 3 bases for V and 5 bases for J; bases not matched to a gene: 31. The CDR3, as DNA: TGTGCCAGCAGTTTCGGTGTCGACACGCCCCATCACGGACAGGCCCCGGGGGATCAGCCCCAGCATTTT. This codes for CASSFGVDTPHHGQAPGDQPQHF. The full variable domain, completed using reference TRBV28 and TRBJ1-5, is DVKVTQSSRYLVKRTGEKVFLECVQDMDHENMFWYRQDPGLGLRLIYFSYDVKMKEKGDIPEGYSVSREKKERFSLILESASTNQTSMYLCASSFGVDTPHHGQAPGDQPQHFGDGTRLSIL.

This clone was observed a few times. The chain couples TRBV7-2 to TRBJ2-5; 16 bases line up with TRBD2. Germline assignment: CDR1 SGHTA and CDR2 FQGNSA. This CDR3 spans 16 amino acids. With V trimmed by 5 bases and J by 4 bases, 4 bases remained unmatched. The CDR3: CASSQGTSGGAETQYF. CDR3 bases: TGTGCCAGCAGCCAAGGGACTAGCGGGGGGGCAGAGACCCAGTACTTC. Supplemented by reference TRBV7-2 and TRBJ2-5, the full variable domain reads GAGVSQSPSNKVTEKGKDVELRCDPISGHTALYWYRQSLGQGLEFLIYFQGNSAPDKSGLPSDRFSAERTGGSVSTLTIQRTQQEDSAVYLCASSQGTSGGAETQYFGPGTRLLVL.